These 3 T cell receptor beta chains share one sample of origin, sequenced in a study of identical twins. In TCRdb, the 5' RACE reads were re-called with MiXCR into one record per CDR3 protein. This table holds about 470,000 distinct CDR3 sequences, roughly 26% found once. The same sample was also studied in work on T cells expressing NK-cell markers.

Sequencing was done on a sample of CD4+ T cells sorted from blood. Source of these receptors: a woman aged 18-29 years in good health.

This clonotype was seen a handful of times. This sequence joins TRBV6-2 or TRBV6-3 and TRBJ2-1; 8 positions match TRBD2. J gave up 9 bases and V 7 bases, and 17 bases lay outside the gene matches. This CDR3 comprises 16 residues. The V gene's germline CDR1 is MNHEY and CDR2 SVGEGT. This CDR3 is CASKPSSGGSFGEQFF. The CDR3, as DNA: TGTGCCAGCAAACCTAGCTCGGGGGGGAGTTTTGGTGAGCAGTTCTTC.

At least ten counts were recorded for this clonotype. The chain couples TRBV27 to TRBJ1-2; 8 positions agree with TRBD1. V shed 5 bases, J shed 7 bases, and the junction held 6 bases outside the gene matches. From germline, CDR1 is MNHEY and CDR2 SMNVEV (reference sequence). The CDR3 is 13 residues long. CDR3 in amino acids: CASSAGQGSGYTF. The CDR3 nucleotides are TGTGCCAGCAGTGCCGGACAGGGAAGTGGCTACACCTTC.

The chain couples TRBV3-1 to TRBJ2-2; no definite D call. Trimming stripped 4 bases from V and 8 bases from J, with 14 bases between. Looked up from germline, CDR1 is LGHDT and CDR2 is YNNKEL (reference sequence). The CDR3 totals 14 residues. The CDR3, as DNA: TGTGCCAGCAGCCCAAAACTGGGTCGAGGGGAGCTGTTTTTT. Encoded protein: CASSPKLGRGELFF.